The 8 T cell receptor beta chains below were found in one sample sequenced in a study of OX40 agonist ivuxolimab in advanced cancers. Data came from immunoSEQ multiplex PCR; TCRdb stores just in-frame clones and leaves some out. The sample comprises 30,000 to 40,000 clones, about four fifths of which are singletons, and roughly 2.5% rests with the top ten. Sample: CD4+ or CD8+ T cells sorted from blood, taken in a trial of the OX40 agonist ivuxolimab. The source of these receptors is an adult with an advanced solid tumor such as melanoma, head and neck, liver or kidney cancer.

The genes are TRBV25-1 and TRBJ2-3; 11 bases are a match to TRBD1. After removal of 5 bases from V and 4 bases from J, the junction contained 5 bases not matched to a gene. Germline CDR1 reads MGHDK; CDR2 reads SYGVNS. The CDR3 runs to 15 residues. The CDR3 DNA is TGTGCCAGCAGTTACGGACAGGGGGCATCAGATACGCAGTATTTT. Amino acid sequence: CASSYGQGASDTQYF.

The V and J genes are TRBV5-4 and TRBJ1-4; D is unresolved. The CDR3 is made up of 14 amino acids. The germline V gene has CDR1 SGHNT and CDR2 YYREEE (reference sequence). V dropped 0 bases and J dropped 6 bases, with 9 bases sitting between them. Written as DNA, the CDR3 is TGTGCCAGCAGCTTGGATCTACGGGATGAAAAACTGTTTTTT. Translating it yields CASSLDLRDEKLFF. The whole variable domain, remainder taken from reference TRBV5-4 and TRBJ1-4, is ETGVTQSPTHLIKTRGQQVTLRCSSQSGHNTVSWYQQALGQGPQFIFQYYREEENGRGNFPPRFSGLQFPNYSSELNVNALELDDSALYLCASSLDLRDEKLFFGSGTQLSVL.

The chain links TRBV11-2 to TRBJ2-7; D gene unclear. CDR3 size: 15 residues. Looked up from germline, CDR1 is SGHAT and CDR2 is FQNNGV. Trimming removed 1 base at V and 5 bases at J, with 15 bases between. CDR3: CASSLGVGVSNEQYF. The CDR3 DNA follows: TGTGCCAGCAGCTTAGGGGTGGGTGTCTCGAACGAGCAGTACTTC.

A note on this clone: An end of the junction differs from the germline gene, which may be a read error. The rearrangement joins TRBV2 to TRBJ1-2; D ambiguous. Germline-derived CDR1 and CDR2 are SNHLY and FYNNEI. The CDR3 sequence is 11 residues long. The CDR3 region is CASSEPNGHTF. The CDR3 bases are TGTGCCAGCAGTGAACCAAATGGCCACACCTTC.

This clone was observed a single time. CDR3 in amino acids: CASSLGGVNTEAFF. The CDR3 bases are TGTGCCAGCAGTCTCGGGGGGGTGAACACTGAAGCTTTCTTT. This chain uses TRBV6-5 with TRBJ1-1, with a tentative D call TRBD1 (5 bases). V lost 5 bases and J 0 bases, leaving 10 bases between the germline ends. CDR3 length: 14 residues. Germline-derived CDR1 and CDR2 are MNHEY and SVGAGI.

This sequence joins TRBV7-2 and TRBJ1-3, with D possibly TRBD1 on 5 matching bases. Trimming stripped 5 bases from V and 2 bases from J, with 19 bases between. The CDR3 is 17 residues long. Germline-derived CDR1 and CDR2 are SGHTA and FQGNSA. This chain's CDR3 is CASSVIGTAGTGNTIYF. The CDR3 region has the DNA TGTGCCAGCAGCGTTATAGGGACGGCGGGGACTGGAAACACCATATATTTT.

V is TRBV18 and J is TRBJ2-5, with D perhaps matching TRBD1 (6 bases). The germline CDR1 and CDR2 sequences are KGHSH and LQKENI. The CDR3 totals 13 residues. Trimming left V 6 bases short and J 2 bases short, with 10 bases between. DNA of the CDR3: TGTGCCAGCTCCCCCACAGGGCAAGAGACCCAGTACTTC. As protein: CASSPTGQETQYF. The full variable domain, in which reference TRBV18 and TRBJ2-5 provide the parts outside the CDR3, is NAGVMQNPRHLVRRRGQEARLRCSPMKGHSHVYWYRQLPEEGLKFMVYLQKENIIDESGMPKERFSAEFPKEGPSILRIQQVVRGDSAAYFCASSPTGQETQYFGPGTRLLVL.

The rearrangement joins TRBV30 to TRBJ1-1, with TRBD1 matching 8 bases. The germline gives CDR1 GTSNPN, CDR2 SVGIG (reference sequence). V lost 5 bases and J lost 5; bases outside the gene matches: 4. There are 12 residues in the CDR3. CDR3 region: CAWETGGTEAFF. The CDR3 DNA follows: TGTGCCTGGGAAACAGGGGGGACTGAAGCTTTCTTT.